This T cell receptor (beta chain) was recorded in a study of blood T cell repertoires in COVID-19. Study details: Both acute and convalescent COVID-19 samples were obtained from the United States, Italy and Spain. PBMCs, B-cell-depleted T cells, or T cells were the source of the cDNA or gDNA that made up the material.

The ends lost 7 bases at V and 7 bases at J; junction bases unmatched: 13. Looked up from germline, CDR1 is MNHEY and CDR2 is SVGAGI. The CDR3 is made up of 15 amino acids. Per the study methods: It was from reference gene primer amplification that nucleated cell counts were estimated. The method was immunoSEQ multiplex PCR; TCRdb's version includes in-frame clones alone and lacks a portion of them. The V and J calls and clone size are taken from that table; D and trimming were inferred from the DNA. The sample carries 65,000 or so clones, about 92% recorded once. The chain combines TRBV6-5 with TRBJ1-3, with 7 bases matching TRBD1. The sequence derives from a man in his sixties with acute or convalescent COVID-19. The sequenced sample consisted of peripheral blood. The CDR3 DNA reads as TGTGCCAGCACTCCGGACAGGACGAATGGCAACACCATATATTTT. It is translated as CASTPDRTNGNTIYF.